A selection of T cell receptor beta chains follows, all from one sample in a study of a mutant IDH1 vaccine in newly diagnosed glioma. Assay: immunoSEQ multiplex PCR; the TCRdb copy retains only in-frame clones and omits some. The sample holds over 95,000 clones, roughly 90% seen once. What these receptors recognize is not known. This specimen consisted of PBMCs, obtained from a glioma patient whose treatment included an IDH1 peptide vaccine. Receptor source: a woman in her 50s with glioma. Both conserved end residues are trimmed from each CDR3. The size entry is marked missing in some rows and otherwise reads once, few, many or a size class.

V gene,J gene,clone size,CDR3 protein
TRBV9,TRBJ2-3,.,ASSVGGTGSTDTQY
TRBV19,TRBJ2-7,once,ASSYAGSAYEQY
TRBV6-6,TRBJ2-7,.,ASSPGTANYYEQY
TRBV5-5,TRBJ1-5,.,ASSEDKNSNQPQH
TRBV19,TRBJ2-5,.,ASSIGQQETQY
TRBV5-1,TRBJ2-5,.,ASSPGQEQETQY
TRBV6-4,TRBJ2-5,.,ASSLAEQY
TRBV7-9,TRBJ1-1,.,ASSLVTGGTEAF
TRBV19,TRBJ2-1,.,ASGTSGNNEQF
TRBV4-1,TRBJ2-7,.,ASGQTGGYEQY
TRBV6-5,TRBJ1-2,.,ASSTHRDGYGYT
TRBV18,TRBJ1-2,.,ASSPAGGGYGYT
TRBV9,TRBJ1-5,.,ASSVGQGVNQPQH
TRBV27,TRBJ1-1,.,ASSSTGGANTEAF
TRBV19,TRBJ1-1,.,ASRSFGGRTEAF
TRBV30,TRBJ1-5,.,AWSVPGGGSRPQH
TRBV30,TRBJ1-5,.,AWSVTTSNQPQH